The entry below gives a single T cell receptor (beta chain) sequence along with its context. The sample belongs to a study of OX40 agonist ivuxolimab in advanced cancers. Looking at the study overall: Patient treatment consisted of intravenous ivuxolimab administration every 2 weeks at 0.01 to 10 mg/kg.

Clones were sequenced by immunoSEQ multiplex PCR, and TCRdb holds only the in-frame ones, with some missing. Among more than 95,000 clones listed, 70% to 90% were seen once. Trimming removed 3 bases from V and 4 bases from J; junction bases left unmatched: 4. There are 15 residues in the CDR3. CDR1 SGHDN and CDR2 FVKESK come from the germline V gene. The receptor was derived from an adult with an advanced solid tumor such as melanoma, head and neck, liver or kidney cancer. The rearrangement joins TRBV14 to TRBJ1-2; TRBD1 agrees at 11 bases. Here the sequenced sample was CD4+ or CD8+ T cells sorted from blood, taken in a trial of the OX40 agonist ivuxolimab. The CDR3: CASSQAGQGVYGYTF. Here the CDR3 DNA reads TGTGCCAGCAGCCAGGCGGGACAGGGGGTCTATGGCTACACCTTC. The full variable domain, completed using reference TRBV14 and TRBJ1-2, is EAGVTQFPSHSVIEKGQTVTLRCDPISGHDNLYWYRRVMGKEIKFLLHFVKESKQDESGMPNNRFLAERTGGTYSTLKVQPAELEDSGVYFCASSQAGQGVYGYTFGSGTRLTVV.